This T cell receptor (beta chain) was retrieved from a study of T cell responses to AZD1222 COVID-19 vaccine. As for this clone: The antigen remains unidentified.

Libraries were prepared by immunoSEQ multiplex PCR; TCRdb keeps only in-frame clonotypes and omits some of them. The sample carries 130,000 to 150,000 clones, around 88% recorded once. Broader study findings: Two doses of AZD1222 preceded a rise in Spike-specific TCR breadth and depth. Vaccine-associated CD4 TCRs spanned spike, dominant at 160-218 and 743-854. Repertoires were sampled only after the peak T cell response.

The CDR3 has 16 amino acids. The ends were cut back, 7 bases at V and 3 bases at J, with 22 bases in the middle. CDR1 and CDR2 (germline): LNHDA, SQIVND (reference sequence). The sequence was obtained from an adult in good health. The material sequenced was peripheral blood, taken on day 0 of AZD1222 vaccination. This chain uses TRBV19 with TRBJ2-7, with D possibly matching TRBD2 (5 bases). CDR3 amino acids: CASTPAGAEGLYEQYF. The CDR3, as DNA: TGTGCCAGTACTCCCGCAGGAGCTGAGGGCCTCTACGAGCAGTACTTC.